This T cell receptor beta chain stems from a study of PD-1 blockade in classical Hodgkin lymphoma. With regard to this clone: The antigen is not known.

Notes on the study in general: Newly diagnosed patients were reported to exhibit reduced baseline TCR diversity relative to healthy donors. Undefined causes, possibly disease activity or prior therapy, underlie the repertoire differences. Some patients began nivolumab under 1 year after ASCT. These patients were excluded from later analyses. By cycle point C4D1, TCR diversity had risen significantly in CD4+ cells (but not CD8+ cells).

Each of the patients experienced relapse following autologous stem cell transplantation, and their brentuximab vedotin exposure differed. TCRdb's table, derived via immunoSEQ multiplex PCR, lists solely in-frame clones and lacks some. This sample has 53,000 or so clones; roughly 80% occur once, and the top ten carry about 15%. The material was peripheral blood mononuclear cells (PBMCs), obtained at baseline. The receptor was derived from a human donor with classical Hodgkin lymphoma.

This chain's CDR3 is CASSAGLVAYEQYF. The CDR3, as DNA: TGTGCCAGCTCAGCGGGACTAGTCGCCTACGAGCAGTACTTC. The chain is built from TRBV18 and TRBJ2-7, with 8 bases fitting TRBD2. The V gene's germline CDR1 is KGHSH and CDR2 LQKENI. The CDR3 is made up of 14 amino acids. With 5 bases clipped from V and 2 bases from J, the junction kept 5 bases outside the gene matches.